The 27 T cell receptor beta chains in this list originate from one sample, sequenced in a study of T-cell reconstitution after alpha-beta-depleted transplantation in children. The TCRbeta library incorporated unique molecular identifiers. TCRdb analysed the PCR reads with MiXCR anew, one entry per CDR3 protein. The sample lists hundreds of thousands of distinct CDR3 sequences; around 15% were seen once. The sequencing here drew on PBMCs, mostly from graft donor cells, taken 360 days after TCRalphabeta/CD19-depleted stem cell transplant. Every receptor here comes from a boy under two years old who had a stem cell transplant for Wiskott-Aldrich syndrome, so the T cells may come from the graft donor.

A few counts support this clonotype. The gene calls are TRBV5-1 and TRBJ2-3; no clear D. The CDR3 totals 14 residues. In germline, CDR1 is SGHRS, CDR2 YFSETQ. Trimming took 4 bases from V and 0 from J, leaving 9 bases between them. The CDR3 here is CASSPRSSTDTQYF. Here the CDR3 DNA reads TGCGCCAGCAGCCCCCGTTCTAGCACAGATACGCAGTATTTT.

This clonotype was detected only a few times. V and J are TRBV5-1 and TRBJ2-7; no clear D. Germline V gives CDR1 SGHRS, CDR2 YFSETQ. The CDR3 extends over 14 amino acids. Deletions cut 4 bases from V and 0 bases from J, with 11 bases between. The DNA of the CDR3 is TGCGCCAGCAGCCCTACAATGAGCTCCTACGAGCAGTACTTC. Amino acids: CASSPTMSSYEQYF.

This clonotype was detected many times. V usage is TRBV18 and J usage is TRBJ2-7, with a possible D match to TRBD1 (5 bases). Germline CDR1 is KGHSH and CDR2 is LQKENI. Trimming pared 2 bases from V and 5 bases from J, leaving 7 bases between. CDR3 length: 12 residues. CDR3 nucleotide sequence: TGTGCCAGCTCACCAGAAGGGGACGAGCAGTACTTC. Amino acids: CASSPEGDEQYF.

This clonotype has a handful of counts. The J gene is TRBJ2-1, the V gene TRBV10-3; 13 bases match TRBD2. Germline lookup yields CDR1 ENHRY and CDR2 SYGVKD. V was pared by 6 bases and J by 0 bases, with 8 bases of the junction left unmatched. The CDR3 loop spans 18 amino acids. This CDR3 reads CAISGLAGARSSYNEQFF. CDR3 coding DNA: TGTGCCATCAGCGGACTAGCGGGGGCCCGTAGCTCCTACAATGAGCAGTTCTTC.

This clonotype has a count of ten or more. The chain joins TRBV5-1 to TRBJ1-1; perhaps TRBD1 as D (5 bases). The V gene lost 2 bases and the J gene lost 5 bases, with 10 bases spanning the gap. From germline, CDR1 is SGHRS and CDR2 YFSETQ. The CDR3 is made up of 13 amino acids. In DNA form, the CDR3 reads TGCGCCAGCAGCTTTGCAGGGCGGACTGAAGCTTTCTTT. Protein: CASSFAGRTEAFF.

This chain links TRBV6-1 with TRBJ2-7; D perhaps matches TRBD2 (5 bases). The V end was cut by 6 bases, the J end by 4 bases, with 22 bases between. Germline V gives CDR1 MNHNS, CDR2 SASEGT. CDR3 size: 16 residues. The CDR3 DNA sequence: TGTGCCAGCAGCCCCCTCGCTGGGAGAGCGACTTACGAGCAGTACTTC. Translated, it gives CASSPLAGRATYEQYF.

This clonotype was seen only a few times. The chain uses TRBV20-1 and TRBJ2-7, with 10 positions matching TRBD1. This CDR3 region has 12 residues. CDR1 is DFQATT and CDR2 is SNEGSKA in the germline V gene (reference sequence). The J segment lost 4 bases and the V segment lost 6 bases, leaving 3 bases of the junction unmatched. The CDR3 DNA reads TGCAGTGCCGCGGACAGGGGGTACGAGCAGTACTTC. Protein product: CSAADRGYEQYF.

This clonotype was seen more than once but under ten times. The genes are TRBV4-1 and TRBJ2-3; D gene ambiguous. This CDR3 comprises 16 residues. The V end lost 1 base, the J end lost 0 bases, and 11 bases lay between the germline ends. Per the germline V gene, CDR1 is MGHRA and CDR2 is YSYEKL. DNA for the CDR3: TGCGCCAGCAGCCAAGGTCACACCGCTAGCACAGATACGCAGTATTTT. Protein product: CASSQGHTASTDTQYF.

V is TRBV3-1 and J is TRBJ2-7; D gene ambiguous. From germline, CDR1 is LGHDT and CDR2 YNNKEL (reference sequence). The CDR3 sequence is 14 residues long. Trimming shortened V by 0 bases and J by 3 bases, and 9 bases separated the two germline ends. CDR3 loop: CASSQDFDNYEQYF. CDR3 in DNA: TGTGCCAGCAGCCAAGATTTTGACAACTACGAGCAGTACTTC.

There are a few counts of this clonotype. The DNA for the CDR3 is TGTGCCAGCAGTTATTGGACTTTAAAACCAGATACGCAGTATTTT. It codes for CASSYWTLKPDTQYF. The V call is TRBV12-3 or TRBV12-4, the J call TRBJ2-3, with a tentative D call TRBD2 (5 bases). The CDR3 loop spans 15 amino acids. Trimming pared 4 bases from V and 4 bases from J, leaving 15 bases between.

This chain joins TRBV7-8 and TRBJ2-2, with 11 positions matching TRBD2. V lost 0 bases, J lost 3 bases, and 6 bases stayed unmatched. Germline-derived CDR1 and CDR2 are SGHVS and FQNEAQ. This CDR3 comprises 18 residues. DNA for the CDR3: TGTGCCAGCAGCTTAGCGCTCCTAGCGGGGGGTTACACCGGGGAGCTGTTTTTT. The encoded protein is CASSLALLAGGYTGELFF.

The chain couples TRBV29-1 to TRBJ1-2, with D possibly being TRBD1 (5 bases). The CDR3 runs 14 residues. Germline V CDR1 and CDR2: SQVTM, ANQGSEA. Trimming removed 4 bases at V and 2 bases at J, with 14 bases between. The CDR3 region is CSVVGTVANYGYTF. In DNA, the CDR3 is TGCAGCGTTGTTGGGACCGTGGCAAACTATGGCTACACCTTC. The full variable domain, its missing parts supplied by reference TRBV29-1 and TRBJ1-2, is SAVISQKPSRDICQRGTSLTIQCQVDSQVTMMFWYRQQPGQSLTLIATANQGSEATYESGFVIDKFPISRPNLTFSTLTVSNMSPEDSSIYLCSVVGTVANYGYTFGSGTRLTVV.

The genes are TRBV5-1 and TRBJ2-6; D not certain. V dropped 4 bases and J dropped 0 bases, with 11 bases sitting between them. CDR1 is SGHRS, CDR2 YFSETQ, per germline. CDR3 length: 16 residues. This chain's CDR3 is CASSVGLPSGANVLTF. In DNA form, the CDR3 reads TGCGCCAGCAGCGTCGGGTTACCCTCTGGGGCCAACGTCCTGACTTTC.

The chain employs TRBV20-1 and TRBJ2-4; D unresolved. The V end lost 0 bases, the J end lost 11 bases, and 14 bases lay between the germline ends. The CDR3 runs 13 residues. Germline lookup yields CDR1 DFQATT and CDR2 SNEGSKA (reference sequence). The chain's CDR3 is CSARDPSRKVQYF. The CDR3 coding sequence is TGCAGTGCTAGAGATCCAAGCAGGAAGGTTCAGTACTTC.

This clonotype was counted between two and nine times. The CDR3 protein is CASSLRGRDYEQYF. The CDR3 DNA sequence: TGTGCCAGCAGTCTCAGGGGGCGAGACTACGAGCAGTACTTC. This rearrangement joins TRBV6-1 to TRBJ2-7, with 8 bases that match TRBD1. The J segment lost 3 bases and the V segment lost 5 bases, leaving 6 bases of the junction unmatched. Germline V lookup: CDR1 MNHNS, CDR2 SASEGT. The CDR3 length is 14 residues.

A few counts support this clonotype. The chain employs TRBV10-2 and TRBJ1-2, with TRBD1 as a possible D gene (5 bases). V was trimmed by 0 bases and J by 2 bases, leaving 13 bases between them. Germline CDR1 and CDR2: WSHSY and SAAADI. The CDR3 totals 16 residues. The CDR3 region has the DNA TGCGCCAGCAGTGAGTCGGGGCAGGGAACAAACTATGGCTACACCTTC. This gives the protein CASSESGQGTNYGYTF.

The chain uses TRBV12-3 or TRBV12-4 and TRBJ2-1; 12 positions agree with TRBD2. V trimming: 3 bases; J trimming: 9 bases; junction bases outside the gene matches: 15. The CDR3 extends over 18 amino acids. CDR3 DNA: TGTGCCAGCAGTTTGCAAAAAGTTGCTAGCGGGAGGGCCGGTGAGCAGTTCTTC. The encoded protein is CASSLQKVASGRAGEQFF.

V usage is TRBV24-1 and J usage is TRBJ2-2; TRBD1 is a possible D gene (6 bases). CDR3 length: 16 amino acids. Germline V gene data show CDR1 as KGHDR and CDR2 as SFDVKD. V was trimmed by 4 bases and J by 5 bases, leaving 16 bases between them. CDR3 sequence (DNA): TGTGCCACCAGTGACTGGGACATACGGGGAACCGGGGAGCTGTTTTTT. It is translated as CATSDWDIRGTGELFF.

This clonotype turned up a few times. This chain joins TRBV24-1 and TRBJ2-5, with D tentatively TRBD2 (5 bases). V gave up 8 bases and J gave up 1 base, with 10 bases separating them. Germline V gene lookup returns CDR1 KGHDR and CDR2 SFDVKD. The CDR3 runs 13 residues. CDR3 nucleotide sequence: TGTGCCACCAATCACCGGGGCCAAGAGACCCAGTACTTC. It codes for CATNHRGQETQYF.

Many counts were recorded for this clonotype. The J gene is TRBJ2-3, the V gene TRBV10-3; D perhaps matches TRBD2 (5 bases). The CDR3 sequence is 15 residues long. Germline assignment: CDR1 ENHRY and CDR2 SYGVKD. V lost 6 bases, J lost 2 bases, and 15 bases lay in between. The CDR3 reads CAIRAEGTNTDTQYF. The CDR3 DNA sequence: TGTGCCATCAGGGCAGAGGGTACAAACACAGATACGCAGTATTTT.

The sample holds a few counts of this clonotype. This chain connects TRBV28 to TRBJ1-4; D not certain. Germline V CDR1 and CDR2: MDHEN, SYDVKM. Trimming shortened V by 1 base and J by 9 bases, and 9 bases separated the two germline ends. The CDR3 spans 13 residues. CDR3 DNA: TGTGCCAGCAGTTTATTCGGCGGACAAAAACTGTTTTTT. It encodes CASSLFGGQKLFF.

This chain connects TRBV20-1 to TRBJ1-2; 7 bases line up with TRBD1. Germline lookup yields CDR1 DFQATT and CDR2 SNEGSKA (reference sequence). The trim removed 5 bases at V and 7 bases at J, leaving 7 bases unmatched. The CDR3 loop spans 12 amino acids. The CDR3 region is CSARNYRGGYTF. In nucleotides, the CDR3 is TGCAGTGCTCGCAACTACAGGGGTGGCTACACCTTC.

The DNA for the CDR3 is TGTGCCACCAGTGACCCCAGACAGGGGGGCATATATGGCTACACCTTC. Translated, it gives CATSDPRQGGIYGYTF. The chain employs TRBV24-1 and TRBJ1-2; 9 bases map to TRBD1. This CDR3 comprises 16 residues. With V trimmed by 4 bases and J by 5 bases, 10 bases remained unmatched. Germline CDR1 is KGHDR and CDR2 is SFDVKD.

This sequence joins TRBV2 and TRBJ1-1; TRBD1 matches 8 bases. This CDR3 comprises 14 residues. From germline, CDR1 is SNHLY and CDR2 FYNNEI. With V trimmed by 7 bases and J by 4 bases, 8 bases remained unmatched. The CDR3: CASKKTGAPTEAFF. In nucleotides, the CDR3 is TGTGCCAGCAAGAAGACAGGGGCCCCCACTGAAGCTTTCTTT.

This clonotype was found a few times. V is TRBV7-9 and J is TRBJ2-7; D call uncertain. V dropped 6 bases and J dropped 4 bases, with 22 bases sitting between them. This CDR3 region has 16 residues. Germline assignment: CDR1 SEHNR and CDR2 FQNEAQ (reference sequence). The CDR3 bases are TGTGCCAGCAGTATAATAGGGCCTCACAGCAGGTACGAGCAGTACTTC. It translates to CASSIIGPHSRYEQYF.

V usage is TRBV11-1 and J usage is TRBJ2-7; D tentatively fits TRBD1 or TRBD2 (5 bases each). Germline V gene data show CDR1 as SGHAT and CDR2 as FQDESV (reference sequence). CDR3 size: 16 residues. V was trimmed by 1 base and J by 5 bases, leaving 18 bases between them. CDR3 protein: CASSLEGRGNGNEQYF. The CDR3 nucleotides are TGTGCCAGCAGCTTAGAGGGGCGAGGGAACGGCAACGAGCAGTACTTC.

Ten or more counts support this clonotype. The V and J genes are TRBV12-3 or TRBV12-4 and TRBJ2-1; 10 bases fit TRBD2. J gave up 6 bases and V 3 bases, and 11 bases lay outside the gene matches. CDR3 length equals 17 residues. The CDR3 DNA is TGTGCCAGCAGTTTTCCCCCACTAGCGGGGAGGGCCAATGAGCAGTTCTTC. Translating it yields CASSFPPLAGRANEQFF.